These T cell receptor beta chains were read from a single sample in a study of shared clonotypes between healthy human individuals. The assay was immunoSEQ multiplex PCR, and TCRdb's table has in-frame clones only and misses some. The sample includes roughly 850,000 clones, around 96% seen only once; the top ten take about 0.22%. Sequenced material: naive CD8+ T cells sorted from blood. The source is a man between 25 and 39 years old in good health. The CDR3 runs from the conserved cysteine through the conserved F or W. A D gene is named only where the DNA matches it firmly. Clone size is stated in some rows and not others, as once, few, many or a class when expanded.

v_call	clone_size	d_call	j_call	cdr3_length	cdr3_aa	cdr3_nt
TRBV27	.	.	TRBJ2-7	14	CASSSPDSSYEQYF	TGTGCCAGCAGTTCCCCGGATAGCTCCTACGAGCAGTACTTC
TRBV6-1	.	.	TRBJ2-2	14	CASETPGVTGELFF	TGTGCCAGTGAGACACCGGGGGTCACCGGGGAGCTGTTTTTT
TRBV5-4	.	.	TRBJ2-2	13	CASSPESPGELFF	TGTGCCAGCAGCCCCGAGAGCCCCGGGGAGCTGTTTTTT
TRBV27	.	.	TRBJ2-1	15	CASSLNSHPYNEQFF	TGTGCCAGCAGTTTGAACAGTCACCCCTACAATGAGCAGTTCTTC
TRBV5-1	.	.	TRBJ1-4	14	CASSLWVNDEKLFF	TGCGCCAGCAGCTTGTGGGTGAATGATGAAAAACTGTTTTTT
TRBV14	.	TRBD2	TRBJ2-3	18	CASSQDARAGLSTDTQYF	TGTGCCAGCAGCCAAGATGCTAGAGCGGGATTGTCCACAGATACGCAGTATTTT
TRBV28	.	.	TRBJ2-1	14	CATDRKYSYNEQFF	TGTGCAACCGACAGAAAATACTCCTACAATGAGCAGTTCTTC
TRBV27	.	TRBD1	TRBJ1-1	12	CASSRQGTEAFF	TGTGCCAGCAGTCGACAGGGCACTGAAGCTTTCTTT
TRBV13	once	TRBD2	TRBJ2-7	15	CASSFSSGSSYEQYF	TGTGCCAGCAGCTTTTCTAGCGGGAGCTCCTACGAGCAGTACTTC
TRBV7-9	.	TRBD2	TRBJ2-1	16	CASSLASSGSGDEQFF	TGTGCCAGCAGCTTAGCGTCTAGCGGGAGCGGCGATGAGCAGTTCTTC
TRBV27	.	.	TRBJ2-7	13	CASKETGSYEQYF	TGTGCCAGCAAAGAGACAGGATCCTACGAGCAGTACTTC
TRBV28	.	.	TRBJ2-1	17	CASSLRGHQGLYNEQFF	TGTGCCAGCAGTTTACGAGGGCATCAGGGGCTCTACAATGAGCAGTTCTTC
TRBV7-9	.	.	TRBJ2-3	16	CASSLVGVLVTDTQYF	TGTGCCAGCAGCTTGGTGGGGGTGTTAGTCACAGATACGCAGTATTTT
TRBV10-3	.	TRBD2	TRBJ2-1	16	CAISDGEREIGNEQFF	TGTGCCATCAGTGACGGGGAGCGGGAGATCGGGAATGAGCAGTTCTTC
TRBV15	few	.	TRBJ1-4	14	CATSGPTENEKLFF	TGTGCCACCAGCGGACCAACAGAGAATGAAAAACTGTTTTTT
TRBV14	.	.	TRBJ2-7	12	CASSHRGYEQYF	TGTGCCAGCAGCCACAGGGGCTACGAGCAGTACTTC
TRBV7-8	.	.	TRBJ1-4	16	CASSLIGQGLVEKLFF	TGTGCCAGCAGCTTAATCGGTCAGGGGCTGGTTGAAAAACTGTTTTTT
TRBV5-1	.	.	TRBJ2-7	14	CASSLRTESYEQYF	TGCGCCAGCAGCTTGCGGACAGAGTCCTACGAGCAGTACTTC
TRBV11-2	.	.	TRBJ2-7	14	CASWAMGADYEQYF	TGTGCCAGCTGGGCCATGGGAGCGGACTACGAGCAGTACTTC
TRBV28	.	.	TRBJ1-3	11	CASSVRNTIYF	TGTGCCAGCAGTGTCAGAAACACCATATATTTT
TRBV10-3	.	.	TRBJ1-5	8	CAPPPQHF	TGTGCCCCCCCACCCCAGCATTTT
TRBV7-6	.	.	TRBJ2-7	13	CASSIGAGYEQYF	TGTGCCAGCAGCATAGGGGCGGGTTACGAGCAGTACTTC
TRBV18	.	TRBD2	TRBJ2-1	16	CASSPPLSGRGNEQFF	TGTGCCAGCTCACCACCGCTCAGCGGGAGGGGCAATGAGCAGTTCTTC
TRBV5-1	.	TRBD2	TRBJ2-5	17	CASSIGLAGVQQETQYF	TGCGCCAGCAGCATCGGACTAGCGGGAGTTCAGCAAGAGACCCAGTACTTC
TRBV28	.	.	TRBJ2-7	10	CASGGYEQYF	TGTGCCAGTGGTGGGTACGAGCAGTACTTC
TRBV5-1	once	.	TRBJ2-3	16	CASSSWTEGATDTQYF	TGCGCCAGCAGCTCGTGGACGGAGGGCGCGACAGATACGCAGTATTTT
TRBV6-5	once	TRBD2	TRBJ2-7	13	CASSPSGNYEQYF	TGTGCCAGCAGCCCTAGCGGGAACTACGAGCAGTACTTC
TRBV2	.	.	TRBJ2-1	12	CARGGSYNEQFF	TGTGCCAGGGGGGGCAGTTACAATGAGCAGTTCTTC
TRBV5-6	.	TRBD1	TRBJ2-3	16	CASSTTGVLGTDTQYF	TGTGCCAGCAGCACCACAGGGGTCCTGGGCACAGATACGCAGTATTTT
TRBV4-1	once	.	TRBJ2-3	17	CASSRLPPGASTDTQYF	TGCGCCAGCAGCCGACTTCCGCCGGGGGCTAGCACAGATACGCAGTATTTT
TRBV11-3	.	TRBD2	TRBJ2-2	15	CASSPSGSGAGELFF	TGTGCCAGCAGCCCAAGCGGGAGTGGGGCCGGGGAGCTGTTTTTT
TRBV27	.	TRBD1	TRBJ1-1	16	CASSLFTEQGPTEAFF	TGTGCCAGCAGTTTGTTTACCGAACAGGGGCCCACTGAAGCTTTCTTT
TRBV2	.	TRBD1	TRBJ2-7	13	CAGTGELSYEQYF	TGTGCCGGAACAGGGGAGCTCTCCTACGAGCAGTACTTC
TRBV19	.	.	TRBJ2-7	14	CASSSSGESYEQYF	TGTGCCAGTAGTTCGTCAGGGGAAAGCTACGAGCAGTACTTC
TRBV28	.	.	TRBJ1-2	17	CASSQRHVCRINYGYTF	TGTGCCAGCAGTCAAAGGCACGTTTGTCGAATTAACTATGGCTACACCTTC
TRBV5-6	.	.	TRBJ2-3	12	CASSLFSDTQYF	TGTGCCAGCAGCTTGTTTTCAGATACGCAGTATTTT
TRBV7-2	.	TRBD1	TRBJ2-1	15	CASSIGTGEHNEQFF	TGTGCCAGCAGCATCGGGACAGGGGAGCACAATGAGCAGTTCTTC
TRBV2	.	.	TRBJ2-3	17	CASPSFGQDFSTDTQYF	TGTGCCAGTCCGAGTTTCGGACAAGACTTTAGCACAGATACGCAGTATTTT
TRBV29-1	.	.	TRBJ1-1	11	CSVKLNTEAFF	TGCAGCGTTAAACTGAACACTGAAGCTTTCTTT
TRBV7-9	.	.	TRBJ1-1	13	CASSLSGDTEAFF	TGTGCCAGCAGCCTAAGCGGGGACACTGAAGCTTTCTTT
TRBV27	.	.	TRBJ1-4	16	CASRTFGTPTNEKLFF	TGTGCCAGCAGGACCTTCGGGACTCCAACTAATGAAAAACTGTTTTTT
TRBV7-9	.	TRBD1	TRBJ2-3	16	CASSHPGQGASDTQYF	TGTGCCAGCAGCCACCCCGGACAGGGGGCATCAGATACGCAGTATTTT
TRBV18	.	.	TRBJ2-1	18	CASSPPEDRTTIVHEQFF	TGTGCCAGCTCACCACCGGAGGATAGGACTACCATAGTCCATGAGCAGTTCTTC
TRBV27	.	TRBD2	TRBJ2-7	15	CASTGGGSGRYEQYF	TGTGCCAGCACGGGTGGGGGCAGCGGGAGGTACGAGCAGTACTTC
TRBV6-6	once	.	TRBJ2-7	11	CASSYSTEQYF	TGTGCCAGCAGTTACTCGACTGAGCAGTACTTC
TRBV5-3	.	.	TRBJ2-7	15	CARRTPGPGAYEQYF	TGTGCCAGAAGAACACCGGGACCCGGGGCCTACGAGCAGTACTTC
TRBV29-1	.	.	TRBJ2-7	12	CSGRDLSYEQYF	TGCAGCGGCCGGGACCTAAGCTACGAGCAGTACTTC
TRBV28	.	.	TRBJ1-5	15	CASSDPGVVNQPQHF	TGTGCCAGCAGTGACCCAGGGGTGGTCAATCAGCCCCAGCATTTT
TRBV28	.	.	TRBJ2-5	15	CASSFQTMYQETQYF	TGTGCCAGCAGTTTCCAGACTATGTACCAAGAGACCCAGTACTTC
TRBV18	once	.	TRBJ1-2	14	CASSPAGEGVSYTF	TGTGCCAGCTCCCCTGCAGGGGAAGGGGTGAGCTACACCTTC
TRBV7-6	.	TRBD1	TRBJ2-7	16	CASSLGGGTGSYEQYF	TGTGCCAGCAGCTTAGGCGGTGGGACAGGGTCCTACGAGCAGTACTTC
TRBV27	.	TRBD1	TRBJ2-1	14	CASSRDSLIDEQFF	TGTGCCAGCAGTCGGGACAGCTTAATCGATGAGCAGTTCTTC
TRBV28	.	.	TRBJ1-3	16	CASSTYRESSGNTIYF	TGTGCCAGCAGTACATACAGGGAGAGCTCTGGAAACACCATATATTTT
TRBV5-4	.	.	TRBJ2-3	12	CASSLETDTQYF	TGTGCCAGCAGCTTGGAAACAGATACGCAGTATTTT
TRBV6-1	.	.	TRBJ1-1	18	CASSEGLGLLGGNTEAFF	TGTGCCAGCAGTGAAGGTCTCGGTTTGTTAGGAGGGAACACTGAAGCTTTCTTT
TRBV28	.	TRBD2	TRBJ2-3	18	CASSPLAGVTSGGDTQYF	TGTGCCAGCAGTCCCCTAGCGGGAGTTACCTCAGGGGGAGATACGCAGTATTTT
TRBV27	once	.	TRBJ1-1	15	CASSWAPGRNTEAFF	TGTGCCAGCAGTTGGGCGCCAGGGCGGAACACTGAAGCTTTCTTT
TRBV10-1	.	TRBD1	TRBJ2-7	19	CASSEGTGRPARVLYEQYF	TGCGCCAGCAGTGAAGGGACAGGACGACCCGCACGGGTCCTCTACGAGCAGTACTTC